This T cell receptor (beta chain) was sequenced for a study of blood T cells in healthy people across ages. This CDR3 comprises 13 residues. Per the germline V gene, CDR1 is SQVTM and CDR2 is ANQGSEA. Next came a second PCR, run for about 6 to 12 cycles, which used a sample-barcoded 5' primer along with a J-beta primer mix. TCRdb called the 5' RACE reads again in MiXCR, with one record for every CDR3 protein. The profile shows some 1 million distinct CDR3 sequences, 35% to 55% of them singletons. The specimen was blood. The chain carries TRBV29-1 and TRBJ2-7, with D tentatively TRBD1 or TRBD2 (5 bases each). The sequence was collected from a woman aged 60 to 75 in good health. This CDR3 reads CRGAGTSGSEQYF. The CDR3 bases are TGCCGCGGAGCCGGGACGTCAGGGAGCGAGCAGTACTTC.